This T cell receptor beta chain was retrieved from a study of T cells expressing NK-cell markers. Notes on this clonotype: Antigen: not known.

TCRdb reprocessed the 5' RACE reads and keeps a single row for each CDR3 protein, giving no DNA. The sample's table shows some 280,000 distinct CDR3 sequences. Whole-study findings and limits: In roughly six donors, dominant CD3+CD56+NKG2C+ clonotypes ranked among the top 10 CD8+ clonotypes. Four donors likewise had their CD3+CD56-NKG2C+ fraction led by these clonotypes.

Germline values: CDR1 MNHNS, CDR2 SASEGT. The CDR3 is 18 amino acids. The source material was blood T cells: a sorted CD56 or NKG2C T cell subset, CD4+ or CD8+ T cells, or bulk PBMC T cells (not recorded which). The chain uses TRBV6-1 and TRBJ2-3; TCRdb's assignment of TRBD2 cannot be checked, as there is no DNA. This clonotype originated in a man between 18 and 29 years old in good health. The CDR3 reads CASSPRVLAGGSSDTQYF.